This passage covers 23 T cell receptor beta chains from one sample sequenced in a study of cytomegalovirus exposure and HLA in healthy donors. It was with 60 Vbeta and 13 Jbeta primers that the PCR ran. The assay was immunoSEQ multiplex PCR, and TCRdb's table has in-frame clones only and misses some. The sample carries roughly 200,000 clones, around 73% recorded once. Sequenced input: PBMCs. The receptors stem from a man aged 60 to 75 in good health and CMV-seronegative.

The J gene is TRBJ2-1, the V gene TRBV7-3; 9 bases map to TRBD1. Germline values: CDR1 SGHTA, CDR2 FQGTGA. The CDR3 loop spans 16 amino acids. Trimming took 2 bases from V and 3 from J; bases not matched to a gene: 5. CDR3 protein: CASSLETGQGYNEQFF. The CDR3 bases are TGTGCCAGCAGCTTAGAGACGGGACAGGGCTACAATGAGCAGTTCTTC.

This chain joins TRBV29-1 and TRBJ2-7, with 9 bases identical to TRBD1. Trimming at V came to 3 bases and at J to 3 bases, leaving 15 bases not matched to a gene. The CDR3 spans 17 residues. Germline V gene data show CDR1 as SQVTM and CDR2 as ANQGSEA. The CDR3 nucleotides are TGCAGCGTTGAGGATCGGGGACAGGGTACCCCTAACTACGAGCAGTACTTC. Translating it yields CSVEDRGQGTPNYEQYF.

This chain uses TRBV7-9 with TRBJ1-2, with 10 bases fitting TRBD1. The CDR3 contains 11 residues. Germline V gives CDR1 SEHNR, CDR2 FQNEAQ (reference sequence). J was trimmed by 13 bases and V by 5 bases; bases with no gene match: 4. The CDR3 sequence: CASSAGQGVTF. The CDR3 nucleotides read TGTGCCAGCAGCGCCGGACAGGGGGTCACCTTC.

This rearrangement joins TRBV7-9 to TRBJ2-1; tentatively, D is TRBD2 (6 bases). The CDR3 totals 15 residues. V lost 6 bases to trimming and J lost 0 bases, with 12 bases between them. Germline assignment: CDR1 SEHNR and CDR2 FQNEAQ (reference sequence). Written as DNA, the CDR3 is TGTGCCAGCAGTTTTAGCGGAACCTCCTACAATGAGCAGTTCTTC. The encoded protein is CASSFSGTSYNEQFF.

V is TRBV4-1 and J is TRBJ2-3; 10 positions match TRBD2. The ends lost 1 base at V and 7 bases at J; junction bases unmatched: 8. Germline values: CDR1 MGHRA, CDR2 YSYEKL. This CDR3 comprises 16 residues. CDR3 sequence (DNA): TGCGCCAGCAGCCAAGCCCCGGGACTAGCGATATATACGCAGTATTTT. Its translation: CASSQAPGLAIYTQYF.

The sample holds a few counts of this clone. V usage is TRBV19 and J usage is TRBJ1-1; a weak D match, TRBD1 (5 bases). Trimming left V 5 bases short and J 5 bases short, with 12 bases between. The CDR3 is 13 residues long. Germline CDR1 reads LNHDA; CDR2 reads SQIVND (reference sequence). Here the CDR3 reads CASSVLRGTEAFF. CDR3 sequence (DNA): TGTGCCAGTAGTGTCCTCCGGGGGACTGAAGCTTTCTTT.

The rearrangement links TRBV15 to TRBJ2-7; TRBD1 agrees at 9 bases. J was trimmed by 2 bases and V by 5 bases; bases with no gene match: 4. The CDR3 has 14 residues. Per the germline V gene, CDR1 is LNHNV and CDR2 is YYDKDF (reference sequence). CDR3 sequence (DNA): TGTGCCACCAGCGTTGGACAGGGGACCTACGAGCAGTACTTC. Its translation: CATSVGQGTYEQYF.

This rearrangement joins TRBV9 to TRBJ2-3; a possible D gene is TRBD1 (6 bases). The length of the CDR3 is 15 residues. Per germline, CDR1 SGDLS and CDR2 YYNGEE. The ends were cut back, 0 bases at V and 4 bases at J, with 12 bases in the middle. The CDR3 sequence: CASSVVGAWADTQYF. In DNA form, the CDR3 reads TGTGCCAGCAGCGTAGTGGGGGCATGGGCAGATACGCAGTATTTT.

This chain links TRBV28 with TRBJ2-3; tentatively, D is TRBD2 (6 bases). Germline values: CDR1 MDHEN, CDR2 SYDVKM. There are 17 residues in the CDR3. Trimming took 5 bases from V and 4 from J, leaving 22 bases between them. The CDR3 region has the DNA TGTGCCAGCAGTCCAGGCAACCGGGGGTCGGCCCCAGATACGCAGTATTTT. Its translation is CASSPGNRGSAPDTQYF.

This clone was seen more than once but under ten times. The chain joins TRBV29-1 to TRBJ1-4; D is perhaps TRBD1 (5 bases). The CDR3 has 13 amino acids. The germline V and J ends were trimmed by 4 bases and 6 bases, with 12 bases remaining between them. Germline CDR1 SQVTM, CDR2 ANQGSEA. In DNA, the CDR3 is TGCAGCGTTGTCGTGGGGGGTCATGAAAAACTGTTTTTT. It specifies CSVVVGGHEKLFF.

The chain has TRBV27 and TRBJ2-1, with 10 bases aligning to TRBD2. CDR3 length: 16 residues. Germline-derived CDR1 and CDR2 are MNHEY and SMNVEV (reference sequence). Trimming cost V 7 bases and J 6 bases; bases outside gene matches: 12. CDR3 region: CASTPRVAGGRNEQFF. Here the CDR3 DNA reads TGTGCCAGCACCCCGCGAGTAGCGGGAGGTCGCAATGAGCAGTTCTTC.

The chain has TRBV7-9 and TRBJ2-6; TRBD1 agrees at 9 bases. The CDR3 spans 18 residues. The trim removed 1 base at V and 2 bases at J, leaving 6 bases unmatched. CDR1 and CDR2 from the germline V gene are SEHNR and FQNEAQ (reference sequence). The CDR3, as DNA: TGTGCCAGCAGCTTAGAACAGGGGGCCGGGGCTGGGGCCAACGTCCTGACTTTC. It yields the protein CASSLEQGAGAGANVLTF.

This rearrangement joins TRBV9 to TRBJ2-7; TRBD1 is a possible D gene (5 bases). Germline CDR1 reads SGDLS; CDR2 reads YYNGEE. Between the trimmed V and J ends, which lost 0 bases and 0 bases, there was a span of 16 bases. The CDR3 sequence is 17 residues long. The CDR3 sequence is CASSVGVFGASSYEQYF. The CDR3 DNA is TGTGCCAGCAGCGTAGGAGTCTTTGGGGCATCCTCCTACGAGCAGTACTTC.

This clone was counted only a few times. The sample carries other DNA sequences with the same CDR3. The rearrangement joins TRBV5-1 to TRBJ1-4; 7 bases align to TRBD1. CDR3 size: 15 residues. In germline, CDR1 is SGHRS, CDR2 YFSETQ. V trimming: 5 bases; J trimming: 8 bases; junction bases outside the gene matches: 12. CDR3 coding DNA: TGCGCCAGCAGGGACACAGGGGACGGGTGGGAAAAACTGTTTTTT. This translates into CASRDTGDGWEKLFF.

V usage is TRBV11-2 and J usage is TRBJ2-1, with D tentatively TRBD2 (6 bases). CDR1 and CDR2 (germline): SGHAT, FQNNGV. The length of the CDR3 is 12 residues. V dropped 1 base and J dropped 9 bases, with 7 bases sitting between them. The CDR3 DNA reads TGTGCCAGCAGCTTAGGGACTATTGAGCAGTTCTTC. Protein product: CASSLGTIEQFF.

This chain uses TRBV5-4 with TRBJ2-1; D not certain. This CDR3 spans 15 amino acids. The germline gives CDR1 SGHNT, CDR2 YYREEE (reference sequence). Trimming left V 4 bases short and J 0 bases short, with 11 bases between. CDR3 DNA sequence: TGTGCCAGCAGCCCAGAACTATACTCCTACAATGAGCAGTTCTTC. This sequence encodes CASSPELYSYNEQFF.

The rearrangement links TRBV6-5 to TRBJ1-2; D call uncertain. V gave up 10 bases and J gave up 1 base, with 16 bases separating them. The CDR3 extends over 14 amino acids. Germline V CDR1 and CDR2: MNHEY, SVGAGI. CDR3 loop: CATQPYGYNYGYTF. The DNA of the CDR3 is TGTGCCACACAACCCTACGGGTATAACTATGGCTACACCTTC.

The chain carries TRBV30 and TRBJ2-2; TRBD2 agrees at 7 bases. The germline V gene has CDR1 GTSNPN and CDR2 SVGIG (reference sequence). V was pared by 3 bases and J by 1 base, with 11 bases of the junction left unmatched. The CDR3 is made up of 17 amino acids. CDR3 loop: CAWSLRVSGWNTGELFF. For the CDR3, the DNA is TGTGCCTGGAGCCTCAGGGTTAGCGGGTGGAACACCGGGGAGCTGTTTTTT.

The V and J genes are TRBV10-3 and TRBJ2-7; 10 bases are a match to TRBD1. The V gene's germline CDR1 is ENHRY and CDR2 SYGVKD. V lost 5 bases to trimming and J lost 6 bases; unmatched junction nucleotides: 7. The CDR3 has 14 residues. CDR3: CAISTGTGVPEQYF. The CDR3 coding sequence is TGTGCCATCAGTACCGGGACAGGGGTACCCGAGCAGTACTTC.

This clone was detected once. This chain uses TRBV10-3 with TRBJ1-4, with 9 bases matching TRBD1. V lost 4 bases to trimming and J lost 4 bases; unmatched junction nucleotides: 4. The CDR3 is 15 residues long. CDR1 is ENHRY, CDR2 SYGVKD, per germline. Written as DNA, the CDR3 is TGTGCCATCAGTGGGGACAGGGCAAGTAATGAAAAACTGTTTTTT. Translated, it gives CAISGDRASNEKLFF.

This chain uses TRBV19 with TRBJ2-7; 13 bases are shared with TRBD2. The CDR3 extends over 14 amino acids. Germline V gene data show CDR1 as LNHDA and CDR2 as SQIVND (reference sequence). J lost 9 bases, V lost 5 bases, and 7 bases had no gene match. CDR3 sequence reads: CASSPRTSGGLQYF. The DNA of the CDR3 is TGTGCCAGTAGTCCGCGGACTAGCGGGGGCCTGCAGTACTTC.

This clone appeared a few times. The chain links TRBV9 to TRBJ2-3, with 8 nucleotides matching TRBD2. The length of the CDR3 is 19 residues. Germline V gives CDR1 SGDLS, CDR2 YYNGEE. V gave up 4 bases and J gave up 4 bases; unmatched junction bases: 20. The CDR3 loop reads CASSPTLGTSRLRADTQYF. The DNA of the CDR3 is TGTGCCAGCAGCCCCACCCTCGGGACTAGTAGGTTGAGGGCAGATACGCAGTATTTT.

The chain combines TRBV5-4 with TRBJ1-1; D might be TRBD1 (5 bases). Trimming shortened V by 7 bases and J by 0 bases, and 13 bases separated the two germline ends. The CDR3 is 14 residues long. The germline V gene encodes CDR1 SGHNT and CDR2 YYREEE (reference sequence). The CDR3 DNA reads TGTGCCAGCGGGGCCCTTAACATGAACACTGAAGCTTTCTTT. Translated, it gives CASGALNMNTEAFF.